The rows below give T cell receptor beta chains drawn from one sample of a study of early T cells in non-severe SARS-CoV-2 infection. One entry per CDR3 protein results from TCRdb running MiXCR on the 5' RACE reads. The profile covers over 75,000 distinct CDR3 sequences, with around 14% appearing a single time and 2% to 2.5% taken by the ten largest. Sample: whole blood. These receptors were obtained from an adult who was a healthcare worker with PCR-confirmed SARS-CoV-2 infection or an uninfected control (not recorded which). Both conserved end residues are part of each CDR3. A D gene is named only where the DNA matches it firmly.

- | TRBV27 | CASSLTPPTGSSGANVLTF
- | TRBV13 | CASSLGSGGVAKNIQYF
TRBD2 | TRBV20-1 | CSARDVRLGLAGASTDTQYF
- | TRBV4-1 | CASSHRQAYSNQPQHF
- | TRBV6-1 | CASSEQGTGRSNQPQHF
- | TRBV11-2 | CASSSPRGSHPNNEQFF
- | TRBV5-1 | CASSLDGTKQPQHF
TRBD1 | TRBV5-1 | CASHRDRASDEQFF
TRBD1 | TRBV11-2 | CASSLVEGAEDTQYF
TRBD2 | TRBV3-1 | CASSQIGRGSSEQFF
TRBD1 | TRBV6-6 | CASSHGQGAPQETQYF
- | TRBV3-1 | CASSQDLRDGNTIYF
- | TRBV28 | CASSPEREGTEAFF
- | TRBV28 | CASTDVTEAFF
TRBD2 | TRBV20-1 | CSAREAGDGELFF
- | TRBV28 | CASSAQQAYGYTF
- | TRBV15 | CATSREAGSQLAKNIQYF
TRBD1 | TRBV10-3 | CAISGDRGTTDTQYF
- | TRBV28 | CASSLSGEAFF
- | TRBV20-1 | CSARDRRQGRQPQHF
- | TRBV3-1 | CASSLEGQGRNTIYF
TRBD1 | TRBV7-8 | CASSLEGAVGSPLHF